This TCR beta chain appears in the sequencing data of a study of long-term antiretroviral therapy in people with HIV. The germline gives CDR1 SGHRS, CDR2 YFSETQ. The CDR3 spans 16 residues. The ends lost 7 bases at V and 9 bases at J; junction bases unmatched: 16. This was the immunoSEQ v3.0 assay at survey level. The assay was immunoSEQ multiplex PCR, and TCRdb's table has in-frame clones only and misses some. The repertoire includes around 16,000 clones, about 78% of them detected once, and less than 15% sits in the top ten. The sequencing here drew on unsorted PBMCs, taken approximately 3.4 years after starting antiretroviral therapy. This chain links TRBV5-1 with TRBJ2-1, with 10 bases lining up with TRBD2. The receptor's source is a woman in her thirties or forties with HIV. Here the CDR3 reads CASAEGSGGAIGEQFF. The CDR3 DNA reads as TGCGCCAGCGCGGAGGGAAGCGGGGGGGCCATTGGTGAGCAGTTCTTC.